Below are 27 T cell receptor beta chains sequenced from a single sample in a study of blood T cells in healthy people across ages. Alongside a J-beta primer mix, a sample-barcoded 5' primer served in a second PCR lasting roughly 7 to 12 cycles. MiXCR, run by TCRdb on the 5' RACE reads, gives a single entry per CDR3 protein. The sample contains about 1 million distinct CDR3 sequences, roughly 24% of which appear only once. This same sample was also taken into another study, of T cells of mothers and their children.

Sequencing used blood. The receptors here all came from a girl aged 2-10 years in good health.

The table lists this clonotype with a few counts. The CDR3 DNA reads as TGCAGTGCTCCGACCGTGTATGAGCAGTTCTTC. Amino acids: CSAPTVYEQFF. The genes are TRBV20-1 and TRBJ2-7; D is unresolved. With the DNA end fitting TRBJ2-1 better, the J assignment may be wrong. Germline V gives CDR1 DFQATT, CDR2 SNEGSKA (reference sequence). The CDR3 length is 11 residues.

In this sample, this clonotype turned up a few times. V is TRBV7-6 and J is TRBJ2-7, with D unresolved. V gave up 5 bases and J gave up 3 bases, with 11 bases separating them. CDR1 and CDR2 (germline): SGHVS, FNYEAQ. This CDR3 spans 13 amino acids. The CDR3 DNA is TGTGCCAGCAGCCCCTTCGTCCACTACGAGCAGTACTTC. This sequence encodes CASSPFVHYEQYF.

The chain is built from TRBV14 and TRBJ2-5, with a tentative D call TRBD2 (6 bases). Per the germline V gene, CDR1 is SGHDN and CDR2 is FVKESK. The length of the CDR3 is 14 residues. V was clipped by 6 bases and J by 3 bases, with 14 bases between them. The CDR3 loop reads CASRPGLPEETQYF. CDR3 nucleotides: TGTGCCAGCAGGCCGGGACTCCCCGAAGAGACCCAGTACTTC.

The chain has TRBV7-9 and TRBJ2-3; 11 positions match TRBD1. With V trimmed by 5 bases and J by 2 bases, 15 bases remained unmatched. Germline V lookup: CDR1 SEHNR, CDR2 FQNEAQ (reference sequence). This CDR3 has 19 residues. In DNA, the CDR3 is TGTGCCAGCAGCCCTCGGACAGGGGGCGGAGGGTCTCCCACAGATACGCAGTATTTT. This gives the protein CASSPRTGGGGSPTDTQYF.

The rearrangement joins TRBV12-3 or TRBV12-4 to TRBJ2-1; D is uncertain. V was shortened by 7 bases and J by 9 bases, with 10 bases between the two germline ends. The CDR3 covers 11 residues. CDR3 region: CASTFMGEQFF. As DNA, the CDR3 is TGTGCCAGCACCTTTATGGGTGAGCAGTTCTTC.

On this clonotype: A read error may account for a junction end that differs from germline. The chain links TRBV27 to TRBJ1-5; D unclear. CDR3 length: 15 amino acids. Germline V gene lookup returns CDR1 MNHEY and CDR2 SMNVEV (reference sequence). The CDR3 bases are TGTGCCAGCAGTCAATCCGGAGCAAGCAATCAGCCCCGGCATTTT. Its translation is CASSQSGASNQPRHF.

This clonotype was found a few times. The chain is built from TRBV14 and TRBJ2-7, with D possibly matching TRBD2 (6 bases). With 1 base removed from V and 2 bases from J, the gap between germline ends came to 15 bases. The CDR3 has 16 amino acids. CDR1 and CDR2 (germline): SGHDN, FVKESK. The CDR3 is CASSQGGSGVPYEQYF. The CDR3 nucleotides read TGTGCCAGCAGCCAAGGAGGGTCGGGAGTTCCCTACGAGCAGTACTTC.

The chain has TRBV7-8 and TRBJ2-1, with unresolved D. The closer fit of TRBJ2-7 to the DNA end suggests the J call may be wrong. CDR1 is SGHVS and CDR2 is FQNEAQ in the germline V gene. CDR3 length: 13 amino acids. CDR3 nucleotide sequence: TGTGCCAGCAGCGTAGGATCCACTGGAGAGCAGTACTTC. As protein: CASSVGSTGEQYF.

The rearrangement links TRBV7-2 to TRBJ2-7, with a possible D match to TRBD1 (7 bases). Germline V gene lookup returns CDR1 SGHTA and CDR2 FQGNSA. V lost 5 bases and J 6 bases, leaving 17 bases between the germline ends. The CDR3 length is 14 residues. The CDR3 sequence: CASSVMTGRGEQYF. The CDR3 DNA follows: TGTGCCAGCAGCGTAATGACAGGGCGGGGCGAGCAGTACTTC.

This clonotype was detected only a few times. The chain combines TRBV12-3 or TRBV12-4 with TRBJ1-1, with a tentative D call TRBD1 (5 bases). The CDR3 is 13 residues long. V was shortened by 6 bases and J by 8 bases, with 16 bases between the two germline ends. The CDR3 spells CASSLGLPPEAFF. CDR3 bases: TGTGCCAGCAGCCTGGGACTTCCGCCCGAAGCTTTCTTT.

This clonotype has more than one count but fewer than ten. The chain recombines TRBV4-2 with TRBJ1-1; a possible D gene is TRBD1 (6 bases). The CDR3 has 14 residues. CDR1 and CDR2 from the germline V gene are LGHNA and YNFKEQ. Trimming stripped 5 bases from V and 1 base from J, with 11 bases between. CDR3 sequence reads: CASSSGTPNTEAFF. The CDR3 coding sequence is TGTGCCAGCAGCTCCGGGACACCGAACACTGAAGCTTTCTTT.

V usage is TRBV7-3 and J usage is TRBJ2-1; the D gene could be TRBD1 or TRBD2 (5 bases each). Trimming took off 6 bases at V and 9 bases at J, with 9 bases between the two ends. The CDR3 totals 11 residues. Per the germline V gene, CDR1 is SGHTA and CDR2 is FQGTGA. CDR3 in amino acids: CASSPGTEQFF. CDR3 in DNA: TGTGCCAGCAGTCCCGGGACTGAGCAGTTCTTC.

To note about this clonotype: The germline gene is not matched at one end of the junction; a read error may be the cause. The V gene is TRBV25-1, the J gene TRBJ2-3; D is ambiguous. The germline V gene encodes CDR1 MGHDK and CDR2 SYGVNS. The CDR3 consists of 12 residues. The CDR3 loop is CASSGKGNTQYF. CDR3 sequence (DNA): TGCGCCAGCAGTGGGAAGGGAAATACGCAGTATTTT. The entire variable domain, with the rest obtained from reference TRBV25-1 and TRBJ2-3, is as follows: EADIYQTPRYLVIGTGKKITLECSQTMGHDKMYWYQQDPGMELHLIHYSYGVNSTEKGDLSSESTVSRIRTEHFPLTLESARPSHTSQYLCASSGKGNTQYFGPGTRLTVL.

This clonotype was recorded many times. The J gene is TRBJ2-5, the V gene TRBV21-1; the table's D call, TRBD2, has no DNA check behind it. TRBJ2-7 explains the end of the DNA better; the J call may be wrong. TRBV21-1 counts as a pseudogene. CDR3 size: 16 residues. CDR3 bases: TGTGCCAGCAAAGTGGGGGTGCGGGAGAACTCCTACGAGCAGTACTTC. It yields the protein CASKVGVRENSYEQYF.

This clonotype was seen a handful of times. The chain couples TRBV7-8 to TRBJ1-1; unclear D gene. The CDR3 covers 13 residues. V was clipped by 5 bases and J by 4 bases, with 11 bases between them. Germline loops: CDR1 SGHVS, CDR2 FQNEAQ. The CDR3 nucleotides are TGTGCCAGCAGCCTGGAACCGCCCACTGAAGCTTTCTTT. Translating it yields CASSLEPPTEAFF.

The chain employs TRBV14 and TRBJ2-3, with 7 positions matching TRBD1. CDR1 is SGHDN, CDR2 FVKESK, per germline. Trimming cost V 3 bases and J 3 bases; bases outside gene matches: 9. The CDR3 length is 16 residues. Here the CDR3 reads CASSHRQGIPTDTQYF. CDR3 DNA: TGTGCCAGCAGCCACCGACAGGGCATCCCAACAGATACGCAGTATTTT.

V gene TRBV2 combines with J gene TRBJ2-5; a possible D gene is TRBD2 (6 bases). The CDR3 sequence is 13 residues long. V was clipped by 1 base and J by 5 bases, with 8 bases between them. In germline, CDR1 is SNHLY, CDR2 FYNNEI. The CDR3 DNA sequence: TGTGCCAGCAGTGAAGGGAGGGTTGAGACCCAGTACTTC. Protein sequence: CASSEGRVETQYF.

The chain combines TRBV18 with TRBJ1-2, with D possibly being TRBD1 (5 bases). Deletions cut 3 bases from V and 4 bases from J, with 12 bases between. Looked up from germline, CDR1 is KGHSH and CDR2 is LQKENI. The CDR3 has 14 residues. The CDR3 DNA reads TGTGCCAGCTCACCTACGGGACGGGGCTATGGCTACACCTTC. This encodes CASSPTGRGYGYTF.

The table lists this clonotype with a few counts. One end of the junction is discordant with germline, which a read error may explain. This chain uses TRBV4-1 with TRBJ2-7; the D is unclear. Germline values: CDR1 MGHRA, CDR2 YSYEKL. The CDR3 loop spans 15 amino acids. CDR3 amino acids: CASSQGSALSYKQYF. CDR3 in DNA: TGCGCCAGCAGCCAAGGGTCAGCTCTCTCCTACAAGCAGTACTTC.

V and J are TRBV20-1 and TRBJ1-2, with no clear D. The CDR3 runs 11 residues. Trimming removed 7 bases from V and 4 bases from J, with 10 bases in between. The V gene's germline CDR1 is DFQATT and CDR2 SNEGSKA (reference sequence). This chain's CDR3 is CSVMDPYGYTF. CDR3 sequence (DNA): TGCAGTGTTATGGACCCCTATGGCTACACCTTC.

This clonotype has a handful of counts. The rearrangement joins TRBV12-3 or TRBV12-4 to TRBJ1-1, with TRBD1 as a possible D gene (5 bases). Trimming removed 7 bases from V and 0 bases from J, with 12 bases in between. CDR3 length equals 14 residues. CDR3 bases: TGTGCCAGCACCCGGGACCGCATGAACACTGAAGCTTTCTTT. This sequence encodes CASTRDRMNTEAFF.

The chain recombines TRBV7-3 with TRBJ2-3, with 9 nucleotides matching TRBD2. Germline loops: CDR1 SGHTA, CDR2 FQGTGA. The CDR3 is 16 residues long. With V trimmed by 2 bases and J by 5 bases, 8 bases remained unmatched. In nucleotides, the CDR3 is TGTGCCAGCAGCTTAGCAACTAGCGGGTTTGGAGATACGCAGTATTTT. This codes for CASSLATSGFGDTQYF.

The table lists this clonotype with a few counts. J is TRBJ1-1 and V is TRBV2; possibly TRBD1 for D (6 bases). The CDR3 has 14 amino acids. Germline CDR1 is SNHLY and CDR2 is FYNNEI. Trimming pared 4 bases from V and 3 bases from J, leaving 12 bases between. The CDR3 region is CASSVGATDTEAFF. The CDR3 DNA reads TGTGCCAGCAGTGTGGGGGCGACAGACACTGAAGCTTTCTTT. Based on the CDR3 plus reference TRBV2 and TRBJ1-1, the full variable domain is EPEVTQTPSHQVTQMGQEVILRCVPISNHLYFYWYRQILGQKVEFLVSFYNNEISEKSEIFDDQFSVERPDGSNFTLKIRSTKLEDSAMYFCASSVGATDTEAFFGQGTRLTVV.

There are many counts of this clonotype. This chain joins TRBV12-3 or TRBV12-4 and TRBJ2-7, with 9 bases aligning to TRBD1. The V and J ends lost 5 bases and 6 bases, in that order; junction bases with no gene match: 5. The CDR3 is made up of 13 amino acids. For the CDR3, the DNA is TGTGCCAGCAGTCCAGGGACAGGGATCGAGCAGTACTTC. Its translation is CASSPGTGIEQYF.

This clonotype was counted ten times or more. The CDR3 DNA follows: TGCAGCGTCGATGGCGGGAGAAAATACAATGAGCAGTTCTTC. Translated, it gives CSVDGGRKYNEQFF. This sequence joins TRBV29-1 and TRBJ2-5, with TRBD2 matching over 7 bases. Near its end, the DNA agrees better with TRBJ2-1, so the J call may be wrong. In germline, CDR1 is SQVTM, CDR2 ANQGSEA. CDR3 length: 14 amino acids.

The chain recombines TRBV7-9 with TRBJ1-3; tentatively, D is TRBD1 (6 bases). The V gene's germline CDR1 is SEHNR and CDR2 FQNEAQ (reference sequence). Trimming removed 5 bases at V and 1 base at J, with 15 bases between. The CDR3 extends over 16 amino acids. The CDR3 region has the DNA TGTGCCAGCAGCAACCCCGACAGGCCTTCTGGAAACACCATATATTTT. This translates into CASSNPDRPSGNTIYF.

The J gene is TRBJ2-1, the V gene TRBV6-1; D remains unclear. The CDR3 has 13 residues. Germline lookup yields CDR1 MNHNS and CDR2 SASEGT. Trimming cost V 1 base and J 8 bases, with 9 bases left between them. CDR3 protein: CASSEVDGDEQFF. As DNA, the CDR3 is TGTGCCAGCAGTGAAGTGGACGGTGATGAGCAGTTCTTC.